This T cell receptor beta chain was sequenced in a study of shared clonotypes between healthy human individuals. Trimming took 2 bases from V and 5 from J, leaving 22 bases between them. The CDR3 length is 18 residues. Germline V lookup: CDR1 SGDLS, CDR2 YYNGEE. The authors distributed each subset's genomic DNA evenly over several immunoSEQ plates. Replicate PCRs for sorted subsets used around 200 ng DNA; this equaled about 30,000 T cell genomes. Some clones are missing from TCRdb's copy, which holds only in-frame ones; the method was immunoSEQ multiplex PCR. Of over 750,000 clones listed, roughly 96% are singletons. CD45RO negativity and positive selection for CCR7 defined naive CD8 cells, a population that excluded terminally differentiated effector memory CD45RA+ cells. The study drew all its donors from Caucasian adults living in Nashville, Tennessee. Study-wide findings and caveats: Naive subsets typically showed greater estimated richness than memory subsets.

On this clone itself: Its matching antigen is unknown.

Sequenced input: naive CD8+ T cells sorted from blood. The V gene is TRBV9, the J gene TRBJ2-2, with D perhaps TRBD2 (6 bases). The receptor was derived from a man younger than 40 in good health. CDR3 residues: CASSVTGVSGRGTGELFF. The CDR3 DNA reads TGTGCCAGCAGCGTCACGGGAGTATCAGGGCGAGGTACCGGGGAGCTGTTTTTT.